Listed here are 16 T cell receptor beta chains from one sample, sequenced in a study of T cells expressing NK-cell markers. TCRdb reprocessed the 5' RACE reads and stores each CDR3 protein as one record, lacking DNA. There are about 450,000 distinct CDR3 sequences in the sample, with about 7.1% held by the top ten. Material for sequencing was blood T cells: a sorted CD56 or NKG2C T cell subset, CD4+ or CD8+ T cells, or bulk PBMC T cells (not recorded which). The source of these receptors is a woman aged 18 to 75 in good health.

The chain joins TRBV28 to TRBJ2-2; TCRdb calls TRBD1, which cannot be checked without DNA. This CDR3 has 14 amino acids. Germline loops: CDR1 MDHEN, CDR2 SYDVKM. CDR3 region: CASSPIWGTGELFF.

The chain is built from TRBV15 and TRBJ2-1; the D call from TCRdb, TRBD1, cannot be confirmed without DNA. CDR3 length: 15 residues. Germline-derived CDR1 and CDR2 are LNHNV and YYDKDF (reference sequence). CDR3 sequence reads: CATSRDWGGNNEQFF.

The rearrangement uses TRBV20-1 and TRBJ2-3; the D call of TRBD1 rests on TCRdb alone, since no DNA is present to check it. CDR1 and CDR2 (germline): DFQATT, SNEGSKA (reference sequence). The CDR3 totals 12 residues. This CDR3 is CSASWTADTQYF.

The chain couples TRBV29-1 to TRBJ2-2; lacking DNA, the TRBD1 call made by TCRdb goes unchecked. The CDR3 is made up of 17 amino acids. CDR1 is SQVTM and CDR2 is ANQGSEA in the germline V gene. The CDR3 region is CSVEDHFHRGNTGELFF.

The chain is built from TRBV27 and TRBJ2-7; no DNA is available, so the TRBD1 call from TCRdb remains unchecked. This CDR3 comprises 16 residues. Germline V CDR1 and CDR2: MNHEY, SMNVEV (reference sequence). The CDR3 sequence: CASSPKGQRGSYEQYF.

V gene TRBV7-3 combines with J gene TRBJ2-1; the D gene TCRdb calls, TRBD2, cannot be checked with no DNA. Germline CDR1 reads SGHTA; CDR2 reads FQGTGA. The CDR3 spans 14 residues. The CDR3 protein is CASSLLAGATQQFF. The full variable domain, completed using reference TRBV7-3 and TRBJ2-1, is GAGVSQTPSNKVTEKGKYVELRCDPISGHTALYWYRQSLGQGPEFLIYFQGTGAADDSGLPNDRFFAVRPEGSVSTLKIQRTERGDSAVYLCASSLLAGATQQFFGPGTRLTVL.

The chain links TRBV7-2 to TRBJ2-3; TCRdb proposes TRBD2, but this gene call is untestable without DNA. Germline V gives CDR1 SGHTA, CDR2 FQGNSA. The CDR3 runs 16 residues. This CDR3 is CASSGPWDISTDTQYF. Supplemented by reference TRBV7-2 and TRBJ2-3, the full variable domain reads GAGVSQSPSNKVTEKGKDVELRCDPISGHTALYWYRQSLGQGLEFLIYFQGNSAPDKSGLPSDRFSAERTGGSVSTLTIQRTQQEDSAVYLCASSGPWDISTDTQYFGPGTRLTVL.

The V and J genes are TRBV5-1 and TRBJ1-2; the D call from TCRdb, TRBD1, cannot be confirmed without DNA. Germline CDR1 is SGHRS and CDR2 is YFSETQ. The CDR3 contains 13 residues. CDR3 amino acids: CASSLTGFLGYTF.

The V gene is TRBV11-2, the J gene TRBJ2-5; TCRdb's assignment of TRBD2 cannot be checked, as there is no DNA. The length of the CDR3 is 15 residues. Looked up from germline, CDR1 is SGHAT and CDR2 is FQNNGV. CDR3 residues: CASRSPRAFEETQYF.

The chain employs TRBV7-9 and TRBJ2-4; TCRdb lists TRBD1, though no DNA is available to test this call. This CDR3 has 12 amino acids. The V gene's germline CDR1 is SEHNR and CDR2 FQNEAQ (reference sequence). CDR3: CASSLEGELANF.

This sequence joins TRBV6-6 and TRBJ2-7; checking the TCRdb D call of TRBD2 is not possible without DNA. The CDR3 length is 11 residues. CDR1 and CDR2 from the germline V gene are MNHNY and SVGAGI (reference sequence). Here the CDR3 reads CASNEGGEQYF.

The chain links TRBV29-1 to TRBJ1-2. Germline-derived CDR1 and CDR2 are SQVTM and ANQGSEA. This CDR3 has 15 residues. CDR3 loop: CSVVRQGLTEYGYTF. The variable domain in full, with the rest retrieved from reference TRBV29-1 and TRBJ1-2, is SAVISQKPSRDICQRGTSLTIQCQVDSQVTMMFWYRQQPGQSLTLIATANQGSEATYESGFVIDKFPISRPNLTFSTLTVSNMSPEDSSIYLCSVVRQGLTEYGYTFGSGTRLTVV.

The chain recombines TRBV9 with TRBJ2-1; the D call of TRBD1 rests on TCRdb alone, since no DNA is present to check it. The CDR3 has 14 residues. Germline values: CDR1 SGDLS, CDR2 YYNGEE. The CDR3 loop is CASSVRTGADEQFF.

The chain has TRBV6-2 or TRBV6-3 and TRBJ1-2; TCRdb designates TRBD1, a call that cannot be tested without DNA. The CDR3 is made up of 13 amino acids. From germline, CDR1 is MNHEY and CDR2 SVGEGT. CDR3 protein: CASRGNRGYGYTF.

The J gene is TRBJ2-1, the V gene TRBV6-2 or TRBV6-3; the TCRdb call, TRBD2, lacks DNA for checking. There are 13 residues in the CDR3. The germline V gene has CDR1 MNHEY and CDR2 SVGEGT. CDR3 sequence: CASREALYNEQFF.

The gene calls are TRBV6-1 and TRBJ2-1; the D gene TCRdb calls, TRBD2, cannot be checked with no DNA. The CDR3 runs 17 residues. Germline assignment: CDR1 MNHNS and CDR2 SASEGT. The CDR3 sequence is CASGKGLAGPLGNEQFF.